This TCR beta chain was observed in a study of CD8 T cells in Susac syndrome. Included as multiple sclerosis controls were treatment-naive patients who had stable or active relapsing-remitting disease. When the RNA was reverse transcribed, random hexamers were used with an input of about 0.5 to 1 ug. Amplification of TCR beta CDR3 was carried out by immunoSEQ multiplex PCR, which covered 54 Vbeta and 13 Jbeta segments. TCRdb re-derived calls from the immunoSEQ multiplex PCR reads in MiXCR, one entry per CDR3 protein. Here the sample spans about 290,000 distinct CDR3 sequences, around 91% being singletons. The germline V gene encodes CDR1 MNHEY and CDR2 SMNVEV (reference sequence). CDR3 size: 14 residues. V lost 7 bases to trimming and J lost 2 bases, with 13 bases between them. General study points: By the study's own acknowledgment, its TCR sequencing and HLA analysis included relatively few individuals.

A note on this clonotype: The antigen is unknown.

This chain joins TRBV27 and TRBJ2-3; D perhaps matches TRBD1 (6 bases). The TCR originated in a human donor with multiple sclerosis. The sequenced material came from CD8+ T cells from PBMCs. The CDR3 nucleotides read TGTGCCAGCACTGGGGGCTATTTCACAGATACGCAGTATTTT. Protein sequence: CASTGGYFTDTQYF.